This T cell receptor beta chain emerged from a study of control samples from healthy donors and cancer patients. Sequencing was performed with immunoSEQ multiplex PCR; in TCRdb, only in-frame clones are kept and a portion is missing. The profile shows approximately 150,000 clones, about 93% of them singletons. There are 18 residues in the CDR3. V was clipped by 5 bases and J by 0 bases; unmatched bases: 9. CDR1 is SGHTA and CDR2 is FQGNSA in the germline V gene. The sequenced sample consisted of blood. The V gene is TRBV7-2, the J gene TRBJ2-2; 10 nucleotides line up with TRBD1. The sequence was collected from a woman under 40 in good health. As DNA, the CDR3 is TGTGCCAGCAGCAGAATCTCCGGGACAGGGGCGAACACCGGGGAGCTGTTTTTT. Translated: CASSRISGTGANTGELFF.